These 10 T cell receptor beta chains share one sample of origin, sequenced in a study of T-cell reconstitution after alpha-beta-depleted transplantation in children. Preparation of the TCRbeta library was carried out with unique molecular identifiers. Each CDR3 protein gets one entry after TCRdb re-called the PCR reads with MiXCR. Among fewer than 200,000 distinct CDR3 sequences listed, roughly 6.8% were seen once. The specimen comprised PBMCs from the stem cell graft donor, sampled from the stem cell graft. The receptors were sampled from a human donor who donated a stem cell graft to a child with Wiskott-Aldrich syndrome.

This clonotype has at least ten counts. This chain joins TRBV5-6 and TRBJ1-2, with D hard to call. The CDR3 contains 16 residues. Germline assignment: CDR1 SGHDT and CDR2 YYEEEE. Trimming pared 0 bases from V and 8 bases from J, leaving 20 bases between. DNA of the CDR3: TGTGCCAGCAGCTTGGTTTTTTCTAGGGTCTCGAGAGGCTACACCTTC. Protein sequence: CASSLVFSRVSRGYTF.

This clonotype occurred a few times. J is TRBJ2-4 and V is TRBV19, with TRBD2 matching over 9 bases. With V trimmed by 10 bases and J by 5 bases, 6 bases remained unmatched. CDR1 and CDR2 (germline): LNHDA, SQIVND (reference sequence). There are 13 residues in the CDR3. CDR3 sequence: CATAGTSQNIQYF. The CDR3 DNA reads TGTGCCACCGCGGGGACTAGCCAAAACATTCAGTACTTC.

In its sample, this clonotype was seen many times. The chain links TRBV20-1 to TRBJ2-3; 7 bases match TRBD1. Germline V gene sequence: CDR1 DFQATT, CDR2 SNEGSKA (reference sequence). The J segment lost 2 bases and the V segment lost 1 base, leaving 3 bases of the junction unmatched. CDR3 length: 14 amino acids. The CDR3 DNA follows: TGCAGTGCTAGAGGAAGGGGGCACACAGATACGCAGTATTTT. The encoded protein is CSARGRGHTDTQYF.

This clonotype showed up many times. The V and J genes are TRBV6-5 and TRBJ1-6; D remains unclear. The CDR3 contains 12 residues. Germline V gene lookup returns CDR1 MNHEY and CDR2 SVGAGI. V shed 4 bases and J shed 7 bases, with 5 bases lying between them. The CDR3 coding sequence is TGTGCCAGCAGTTTAACCAATTCACCCCTCCACTTT. Encoded protein: CASSLTNSPLHF.

This clonotype was seen many times. This chain uses TRBV2 with TRBJ2-7, with 9 bases lining up with TRBD2. This CDR3 has 15 residues. Trimming at V came to 7 bases and at J to 8 bases, leaving 15 bases not matched to a gene. Germline loops: CDR1 SNHLY, CDR2 FYNNEI. The CDR3 here is CASTYVSSGEMKQYF. The DNA of the CDR3 is TGTGCCAGCACGTACGTCTCTAGCGGGGAAATGAAGCAGTACTTC.

This clonotype was detected ten times or more. The genes are TRBV24-1 and TRBJ2-2; tentative D call: TRBD1 (6 bases). CDR1 and CDR2 from the germline V gene are KGHDR and SFDVKD. The CDR3 extends over 14 amino acids. Trimming left V 1 base short and J 4 bases short, with 6 bases between. The CDR3 protein is CATSDLGGTGELFF. The CDR3 bases are TGTGCCACCAGTGATTTAGGGGGCACCGGGGAGCTGTTTTTT.

In the case of this clonotype: It may be a read error: a sequence one base away is much more abundant. The CDR3 here is CSASGGWAKNSQYF. Here the CDR3 DNA reads TGCAGTGCTAGCGGGGGATGGGCCAAAAACAGTCAGTACTTC. V usage is TRBV20-1 and J usage is TRBJ2-4, with a tentative D call TRBD2 (6 bases). The CDR3 covers 14 residues. CDR1 is DFQATT, CDR2 SNEGSKA, per germline (reference sequence).

Points on this clonotype: One base away lies a much larger clone, so this may be a sequencing read error. The V and J genes are TRBV7-2 and TRBJ2-7; 10 bases align to TRBD1. Per the germline V gene, CDR1 is SGHTA and CDR2 is FQGNSA. This CDR3 has 16 amino acids. In nucleotides, the CDR3 is TGTGTCAGCAGCTTAGACGTCGGACAGGGGGCCTACGAGCAGTACTTC. This translates into CVSSLDVGQGAYEQYF.

This clonotype was counted once. The CDR3 here is CASNGGRLNTEAFF. The CDR3 DNA reads as TGTGCCTCCAATGGAGGGAGATTGAACACTGAAGCTTTCTTT. This sequence joins TRBV30 and TRBJ1-1; D gene unclear. Germline V gene sequence: CDR1 GTSNPN, CDR2 SVGIG (reference sequence). The length of the CDR3 is 14 residues. The V end lost 7 bases, the J end lost 0 bases, and 15 bases lay between the germline ends. Drawing the rest from reference TRBV30 and TRBJ1-1, the complete variable domain is SQTIHQWPATLVQPVGSPLSLECTVEGTSNPNLYWYRQAAGRGLQLLFYSVGIGQISSEVPQNLSASRPQDRQFILSSKKLLLSDSGFYLCASNGGRLNTEAFFGQGTRLTVV.

This clonotype was recorded many times. The V gene is TRBV20-1, the J gene TRBJ2-7, with D possibly being TRBD1 (5 bases). The CDR3 has 14 amino acids. V dropped 0 bases and J dropped 3 bases, with 12 bases sitting between them. Per the germline V gene, CDR1 is DFQATT and CDR2 is SNEGSKA (reference sequence). The CDR3 reads CSARDRGFSYEQYF. The CDR3 region has the DNA TGCAGTGCTAGAGATAGGGGCTTTAGCTACGAGCAGTACTTC.